Listed below are T cell receptor beta chains from one sample, sequenced in a study of cytotoxic CD8 clonotypes in ibrutinib-treated CLL. Measured with immunoSEQ multiplex PCR; TCRdb has only the in-frame clones, and not every one. This repertoire shows 250,000 to 350,000 clones, 70% to 80% found once; its top ten account for roughly 5.7%. The source material was PBMCs, sampled at disease progression, from a patient treated with ibrutinib. The receptors originated from a human donor with chronic lymphocytic leukemia. Each CDR3 is given with its conserved first and last residue. Fields, in order: CDR3 protein, J gene, V gene, CDR3 length.

CASSQSWGLADERNTGELFF | TRBJ2-2 | TRBV4-1 | 20
CASSLGKTWLPYEKLFF | TRBJ1-4 | TRBV11-2 | 17
CASSLEFSDYGYTF | TRBJ1-2 | TRBV5-1 | 14
CASSQDHETQYF | TRBJ2-5 | TRBV4-1 | 12
CASSQDRAANYGYTF | TRBJ1-2 | TRBV4-3 | 15
CASRNTGELFF | TRBJ2-2 | TRBV28 | 11
CASSQSGGGRDEQYF | TRBJ2-7 | TRBV4-3 | 15
CSVKTGYGYTF | TRBJ1-2 | TRBV20-1 | 11
CASSTPSGLAVYEQYF | TRBJ2-7 | TRBV11-2 | 16
CASSLSLVGSYEQYF | TRBJ2-7 | TRBV5-1 | 15
CASSQFSGYNEQFF | TRBJ2-1 | TRBV4-1 | 14
CASSWLAGGLYEQYF | TRBJ2-7 | TRBV5-1 | 15
CASSPGTSAAYEQYF | TRBJ2-7 | TRBV19 | 15
CASSQVWQGPYEQYF | TRBJ2-7 | TRBV4-1 | 15
CSVQDYPYNEQFF | TRBJ2-1 | TRBV29-1 | 13
CASSSVGGAKETQYF | TRBJ2-5 | TRBV7-6 | 15
CASSIPGTPYGYTF | TRBJ1-2 | TRBV19 | 14
CASSPPGGGSTDTQYF | TRBJ2-3 | TRBV7-9 | 16
CASSDLGQRSGNTIYF | TRBJ1-3 | TRBV5-6 | 16
CASSLGTEVNSPLHF | TRBJ1-6 | TRBV5-1 | 15
CASSIGAIGYGYTF | TRBJ1-2 | TRBV19 | 14
CASSFPTGETQYF | TRBJ2-5 | TRBV7-2 | 13
CSVDPVQETQYF | TRBJ2-5 | TRBV29-1 | 12
CASSQLPWNSPLHF | TRBJ1-6 | TRBV4-1 | 14
CASSPRRWGKGETQYF | TRBJ2-5 | TRBV9 | 16
CASSVPRDKLHEQFF | TRBJ2-1 | TRBV2 | 15
CSPGQGPYNEQFF | TRBJ2-1 | TRBV29-1 | 13
CASSRSGTGYGYTF | TRBJ1-2 | TRBV4-1 | 14
CASSSTIFSYNEQFF | TRBJ2-1 | TRBV7-3 | 15
CASSWGNTEAFF | TRBJ1-1 | TRBV6-6 | 12
CASSPAGTGAYEQYF | TRBJ2-7 | TRBV19 | 15
CASSSTGRALGNTIYF | TRBJ1-3 | TRBV7-2 | 16
CASSESIPTGTGNTIYF | TRBJ1-3 | TRBV10-2 | 17
CASSLELSASGGDKQETQYF | TRBJ2-5 | TRBV7-8 | 20
CASSSGQGKSLHF | TRBJ1-6 | TRBV5-1 | 13
CSVEEGQGSSYEQYF | TRBJ2-7 | TRBV29-1 | 15
CASSSGTGGQTQYF | TRBJ2-5 | TRBV7-2 | 14
CAGMGDSNQPQHF | TRBJ1-5 | TRBV5-8 | 13
CSGHAARNEQFF | TRBJ2-1 | TRBV29-1 | 12
CASSIGRVTEAFF | TRBJ1-1 | TRBV19 | 13
CAPPQGRWF | TRBJ2-7 | TRBV23-1 | 9
CASYTGTARGAQYF | TRBJ2-5 | TRBV2 | 14
CASGLTGVLSEQYF | TRBJ2-7 | TRBV2 | 14
CASTWDGWGYTF | TRBJ1-2 | TRBV19 | 12
CASSEIGVNEQFF | TRBJ2-1 | TRBV10-1 | 13
CATSRAGGAYEQYF | TRBJ2-7 | TRBV15 | 14
CAISDRGGNEQFF | TRBJ2-1 | TRBV10-3 | 13
CASSQGLEAYGYTF | TRBJ1-2 | TRBV18 | 14
CASSTGTGGYGYTF | TRBJ1-2 | TRBV5-6 | 14
CASSPLDRPRGNSPLHF | TRBJ1-6 | TRBV4-1 | 17
CASSYVRGTGGFGYTF | TRBJ1-2 | TRBV6-5 | 16
CASSQERRTSTDTQYF | TRBJ2-3 | TRBV4-1 | 16
CSVSPGPGTGELFF | TRBJ2-2 | TRBV29-1 | 14
CASSLVQANQPQHF | TRBJ1-5 | TRBV7-2 | 14
CASSSQAGLLEQYF | TRBJ2-7 | TRBV7-9 | 14
CASSFSGAGTGELFF | TRBJ2-2 | TRBV5-4 | 15
CASSQVPGGQETQYF | TRBJ2-5 | TRBV4-3 | 15
CASSIVAVQGVTQYF | TRBJ2-5 | TRBV27 | 15
CASSISHGTQPQHF | TRBJ1-5 | TRBV19 | 14